Listed here are 31 T cell receptor beta chains from one sample, sequenced in a study of PD-1 blockade in classical Hodgkin lymphoma. Following autologous stem cell transplantation, relapse occurred in every patient, and exposure to brentuximab vedotin varied. The repertoire was sequenced with immunoSEQ multiplex PCR; TCRdb's copy has only in-frame clones and lacks some. The sample lists 40,000 to 65,000 clones, roughly 80% occurring once. Sequenced material: peripheral blood mononuclear cells (PBMCs), taken at baseline. These receptors all stem from a human donor with classical Hodgkin lymphoma.

This clone was observed a handful of times. The chain employs TRBV11-2 and TRBJ1-2; 7 bases agree with TRBD1. The germline CDR1 and CDR2 sequences are SGHAT and FQNNGV. The CDR3 is 15 amino acids. With 3 bases clipped from V and 2 bases from J, the junction kept 6 bases outside the gene matches. CDR3 coding DNA: TGTGCCAGCAGCTTTCCGACAGGGCACAACTATGGCTACACCTTC. Translating gives CASSFPTGHNYGYTF.

This clone has just one count. This rearrangement joins TRBV11-2 to TRBJ2-3, with 7 bases fitting TRBD1. Trimming took 0 bases from V and 5 from J; bases not matched to a gene: 5. Looked up from germline, CDR1 is SGHAT and CDR2 is FQNNGV. The CDR3 runs to 15 residues. CDR3 coding DNA: TGTGCCAGCAGCTTAGATCCAGCAGGGGGAGATACGCAGTATTTT. Protein product: CASSLDPAGGDTQYF.

This clone was detected a few times. The V gene is TRBV15, the J gene TRBJ2-5; no clear D gene. The V and J ends lost 0 bases and 5 bases respectively, with 7 bases between them. Germline V gene data show CDR1 as LNHNV and CDR2 as YYDKDF (reference sequence). This CDR3 is built from 13 residues. The CDR3 region is CATSRESGETQYF. CDR3 DNA: TGTGCCACCAGCAGAGAGTCTGGGGAGACCCAGTACTTC.

The CDR3 DNA reads TGTGCCGGAAGGGGGGGCTTGGGTGAGCAGTTCTTC. The encoded protein is CAGRGGLGEQFF. The chain combines TRBV30 with TRBJ2-1; D is perhaps TRBD2 (7 bases). This CDR3 is 12 amino acids long. The germline CDR1 and CDR2 sequences are GTSNPN and SVGIG (reference sequence). V lost 8 bases to trimming and J lost 9 bases, with 17 bases between them.

This clone was found once. The V gene is TRBV19, the J gene TRBJ1-2; no clear D gene. Trimming took 2 bases from V and 2 from J, leaving 9 bases between them. The CDR3 is made up of 14 amino acids. Germline CDR1 reads LNHDA; CDR2 reads SQIVND (reference sequence). The CDR3 region is CASSINVGNYGYTF. In DNA, the CDR3 is TGTGCCAGTAGTATAAATGTCGGAAACTATGGCTACACCTTC.

By proportion, this clone is medium-sized. The chain carries TRBV29-1 and TRBJ1-1; weak D call: TRBD1 (5 bases). The V gene's germline CDR1 is SQVTM and CDR2 ANQGSEA. There are 12 residues in the CDR3. The CDR3 DNA reads as TGCACCGCCAAGAGGGGCCTAACCGGAGCTTTCTTT. Its translation is CTAKRGLTGAFF.

This clone showed up just a few times. This chain links TRBV5-1 with TRBJ1-2, with 8 bases aligning to TRBD1. The V and J ends lost 0 bases and 6 bases, in that order; junction bases with no gene match: 4. The germline V gene has CDR1 SGHRS and CDR2 YFSETQ. This CDR3 comprises 14 residues. The CDR3 loop reads CASSLAPGGDGYTF. In DNA form, the CDR3 reads TGCGCCAGCAGCTTGGCCCCAGGGGGCGATGGCTACACCTTC.

The V and J genes are TRBV2 and TRBJ1-3; D ambiguous. V was cut by 1 base and J by 7 bases, with 14 bases left in between. From germline, CDR1 is SNHLY and CDR2 FYNNEI. CDR3 length: 15 amino acids. The CDR3 loop is CASSEGTLIRNTIYF. CDR3 sequence (DNA): TGTGCCAGCAGTGAAGGTACGTTGATTCGTAACACCATATATTTT.

The chain links TRBV7-8 to TRBJ2-5; a possible D gene is TRBD2 (6 bases). V was pared by 0 bases and J by 6 bases, with 20 bases between. Germline values: CDR1 SGHVS, CDR2 FQNEAQ. CDR3 length: 17 amino acids. The CDR3 protein is CASSLALVGTVGQTQYF. DNA for the CDR3: TGTGCCAGCAGCTTAGCGCTAGTAGGGACTGTGGGACAGACCCAGTACTTC.

This clone is medium-sized within its sample. This chain's CDR3 is CAWTRGTAKETQYF. CDR3 bases: TGTGCCTGGACGAGGGGGACGGCCAAAGAGACCCAGTACTTC. V and J are TRBV30 and TRBJ2-5; tentatively, D is TRBD1 (6 bases). Germline V gives CDR1 GTSNPN, CDR2 SVGIG (reference sequence). The CDR3 has 14 amino acids. V lost 4 bases and J lost 3, with 15 bases in between.

The rearrangement uses TRBV18 and TRBJ1-4; no firm D call. The germline gives CDR1 KGHSH, CDR2 LQKENI. CDR3 length: 14 residues. V lost 4 bases and J 8 bases, leaving 14 bases between the germline ends. Here the CDR3 DNA reads TGTGCCAGCTCACAAGCTAGTCAGGACGAAAAACTGTTTTTT. This gives the protein CASSQASQDEKLFF.

This rearrangement joins TRBV4-3 to TRBJ1-2, with D unclear. V lost 0 bases to trimming and J lost 7 bases, with 24 bases between them. The CDR3 runs to 18 residues. Germline-derived CDR1 and CDR2 are LGHNA and YSLEER. The CDR3 reads CASSQEGRSVWESSGYTF. The CDR3, as DNA: TGCGCCAGCAGCCAAGAAGGAAGGAGCGTATGGGAGAGTAGTGGCTACACCTTC.

In its sample, this clone was seen a few times. J is TRBJ2-7 and V is TRBV11-2; D gene unclear. This CDR3 is built from 13 residues. V lost 1 base and J 4 bases, leaving 8 bases between the germline ends. Germline-derived CDR1 and CDR2 are SGHAT and FQNNGV. The chain's CDR3 is CASSLVGGYEQYV. As DNA, the CDR3 is TGTGCCAGCAGCTTAGTCGGTGGTTACGAGCAGTACGTC.

The chain joins TRBV7-8 to TRBJ2-6, with D perhaps matching TRBD1 (6 bases). Between the trimmed V and J ends, which lost 1 base and 0 bases, there was a span of 16 bases. This CDR3 has 19 residues. Germline V gives CDR1 SGHVS, CDR2 FQNEAQ. Written as DNA, the CDR3 is TGTGCCAGCAGCTTAGGGCGTCGGGGACAAATCTCTGGGGCCAACGTCCTGACTTTC. Protein product: CASSLGRRGQISGANVLTF.

This clone came up once. V and J are TRBV4-1 and TRBJ2-3; TRBD2 agrees at 8 bases. Trimming removed 0 bases from V and 3 bases from J; junction bases left unmatched: 17. The CDR3 contains 20 residues. The germline V gene encodes CDR1 MGHRA and CDR2 YSYEKL. CDR3 DNA: TGCGCCAGCAGCCAAGATCTCCACCGGCTAGCGGGCAGGAAGACAGATACGCAGTATTTT. This gives the protein CASSQDLHRLAGRKTDTQYF.

This clone was seen just once. V usage is TRBV25-1 and J usage is TRBJ2-5; 8 nucleotides line up with TRBD2. The CDR3 consists of 15 residues. Trimming removed 8 bases from V and 8 bases from J; junction bases left unmatched: 16. Germline V CDR1 and CDR2: MGHDK, SYGVNS. The CDR3 DNA reads TGTGCCAGCGGGGGTCTCGCGGGAGGTCCCCCCACCCAGTACTTC. Translation gives CASGGLAGGPPTQYF.

This chain connects TRBV6-6 to TRBJ2-7; TRBD2 is a possible D gene (6 bases). The CDR3 sequence is 14 residues long. CDR1 is MNHNY and CDR2 is SVGAGI in the germline V gene (reference sequence). Trimming shortened V by 7 bases and J by 0 bases, and 13 bases separated the two germline ends. This chain's CDR3 is CASTESGSSYEQYF. The CDR3 DNA reads as TGTGCCAGCACCGAATCCGGGAGCTCCTACGAGCAGTACTTC.

This chain connects TRBV27 to TRBJ1-5; TRBD1 matches at 9 bases. CDR1 and CDR2 (germline): MNHEY, SMNVEV (reference sequence). The V and J ends lost 7 bases and 7 bases, in that order; junction bases with no gene match: 5. This CDR3 is built from 13 residues. The DNA for the CDR3 is TGTGCCAGCAAGGGGACAGGGCCACAGCCCCAGCATTTT. Its translation is CASKGTGPQPQHF.

Only a few counts were recorded for this clone. CDR3 nucleotide sequence: TGTGCCAGCAGCTTAGTAGACACCGGGGAGCTGTTTTTT. Its protein is CASSLVDTGELFF. The V call is TRBV7-9, the J call TRBJ2-2; no reliable D call. The CDR3 contains 13 residues. Germline assignment: CDR1 SEHNR and CDR2 FQNEAQ (reference sequence). V lost 1 base and J 3 bases, leaving 3 bases between the germline ends.

The V gene is TRBV5-1, the J gene TRBJ1-2; D is uncertain. V was trimmed by 0 bases and J by 8 bases, leaving 11 bases between them. Germline CDR1 is SGHRS and CDR2 is YFSETQ. CDR3 length equals 13 residues. CDR3 region: CASSLAAEWGYTF. CDR3 DNA sequence: TGCGCCAGCAGCTTGGCGGCCGAGTGGGGCTACACCTTC.

This rearrangement joins TRBV27 to TRBJ2-3; D remains unclear. CDR1 MNHEY and CDR2 SMNVEV come from the germline V gene (reference sequence). CDR3 size: 12 residues. V was pared by 5 bases and J by 4 bases, with 7 bases between. The CDR3, as DNA: TGTGCCAGCAGTCCCCTCCCAGATACGCAGTATTTT. Translated, it gives CASSPLPDTQYF.

The V and J genes are TRBV7-2 and TRBJ1-1, with D maybe TRBD1 (6 bases). This CDR3 contains 14 residues. Germline V CDR1 and CDR2: SGHTA, FQGNSA. V shed 3 bases and J shed 3 bases, with 11 bases lying between them. Written as DNA, the CDR3 is TGTGCCAGCAGCTTTCAGGGGCAGGACACTGAAGCTTTCTTT. Translating it yields CASSFQGQDTEAFF.

This clone occurred a few times. V is TRBV7-2 and J is TRBJ2-1, with D possibly called TRBD1 or TRBD2 (7 bases each). Per the germline V gene, CDR1 is SGHTA and CDR2 is FQGNSA. V was cut by 5 bases and J by 6 bases, with 20 bases left in between. This CDR3 comprises 16 residues. CDR3 sequence: CASSLRQGLTVNEQFF. CDR3 coding DNA: TGTGCCAGCAGCCTCCGACAGGGACTAACCGTCAATGAGCAGTTCTTC.

This clone appeared once. This rearrangement joins TRBV19 to TRBJ2-1; no firm D call. V gave up 1 base and J gave up 4 bases, with 5 bases separating them. The CDR3 has 13 amino acids. Per the germline V gene, CDR1 is LNHDA and CDR2 is SQIVND (reference sequence). As DNA, the CDR3 is TGTGCCAGTAGTATAGCGGAGTACAATGAGCAGTTCTTC. It yields the protein CASSIAEYNEQFF.

This sequence joins TRBV29-1 and TRBJ1-1; TRBD1 might be the D (5 bases). From germline, CDR1 is SQVTM and CDR2 ANQGSEA. The ends were cut back, 1 base at V and 4 bases at J, with 16 bases in the middle. The CDR3 length is 15 residues. CDR3 sequence: CSVEAPGRVGTEAFF. For the CDR3, the DNA is TGCAGCGTTGAAGCCCCAGGCAGGGTTGGCACTGAAGCTTTCTTT. The full variable domain, its missing parts supplied by reference TRBV29-1 and TRBJ1-1, is SAVISQKPSRDICQRGTSLTIQCQVDSQVTMMFWYRQQPGQSLTLIATANQGSEATYESGFVIDKFPISRPNLTFSTLTVSNMSPEDSSIYLCSVEAPGRVGTEAFFGQGTRLTVV.

This clone was counted a single time. The gene calls are TRBV7-9 and TRBJ2-1; TRBD1 or TRBD2 may be the D gene (5 bases each). The CDR3 runs 16 residues. CDR1 SEHNR and CDR2 FQNEAQ come from the germline V gene (reference sequence). With 5 bases removed from V and 0 bases from J, the gap between germline ends came to 14 bases. The CDR3 bases are TGTGCCAGCAGCCCCGCCGAGGGGAGCTCCTACAATGAGCAGTTCTTC. As protein: CASSPAEGSSYNEQFF. The whole variable domain, remainder taken from reference TRBV7-9 and TRBJ2-1, is DTGVSQNPRHKITKRGQNVTFRCDPISEHNRLYWYRQTLGQGPEFLTYFQNEAQLEKSRLLSDRFSAERPKGSFSTLEIQRTEQGDSAMYLCASSPAEGSSYNEQFFGPGTRLTVL.

The rearrangement links TRBV14 to TRBJ2-5; TRBD1 matches 7 bases. The V and J ends lost 2 bases and 3 bases, in that order; junction bases with no gene match: 15. This CDR3 spans 18 amino acids. The germline gives CDR1 SGHDN, CDR2 FVKESK. Here the CDR3 DNA reads TGTGCCAGCAGCCAACAGTCCGGGACAGTGGACAGGAAAGAGACCCAGTACTTC. The encoded protein is CASSQQSGTVDRKETQYF.

The gene calls are TRBV9 and TRBJ1-1; a possible D gene is TRBD1 (5 bases). This CDR3 has 15 amino acids. The V gene's germline CDR1 is SGDLS and CDR2 YYNGEE. The V end lost 3 bases, the J end lost 2 bases, and 14 bases lay between the germline ends. The CDR3 reads CASSAPDRGNTEAFF. The CDR3, as DNA: TGTGCCAGCAGCGCCCCAGATCGGGGCAACACTGAAGCTTTCTTT.

The chain is built from TRBV19 and TRBJ1-1, with a tentative D call TRBD1 (5 bases). Germline V lookup: CDR1 LNHDA, CDR2 SQIVND (reference sequence). The CDR3 covers 14 residues. V dropped 9 bases and J dropped 1 base, with 15 bases sitting between them. The DNA for the CDR3 is TGTGCCAGCAGACAGACGGCCAAGAACACTGAAGCTTTCTTT. It translates to CASRQTAKNTEAFF.

The chain uses TRBV7-9 and TRBJ2-7, with D maybe TRBD2 (6 bases). V was clipped by 6 bases and J by 0 bases, with 15 bases between them. CDR1 is SEHNR and CDR2 is FQNEAQ in the germline V gene (reference sequence). The CDR3 runs to 15 residues. In DNA, the CDR3 is TGTGCCAGCAGTTCCACCCCGGAGGGCTCCTACGAGCAGTACTTC. Translating it yields CASSSTPEGSYEQYF.

The V gene is TRBV7-9, the J gene TRBJ1-1; D gene uncertain. This CDR3 comprises 12 residues. Trimming removed 0 bases at V and 8 bases at J, with 7 bases between. Germline CDR1 is SEHNR and CDR2 is FQNEAQ (reference sequence). CDR3 DNA sequence: TGTGCCAGCAGCTTAGCGTCCCGGGAAGCTTTCTTT. Its protein is CASSLASREAFF.